This T cell receptor (beta chain) emerged from a study of shared clonotypes between healthy human individuals. The table came from immunoSEQ multiplex PCR; TCRdb's copy has only in-frame clones and leaves some out. In the table there are about 980,000 clones, 70% to 85% of which are singletons. This TCR was sampled from a man aged 18 to 30 in good health. The sample comprised memory CD4+ T cells sorted from blood. Subset reported: CD45RA-negative fraction.

CDR3 residues: CASSHEPGTLYGYTF. The DNA for the CDR3 is TGTGCCAGCAGCCACGAGCCCGGGACGTTGTATGGCTACACCTTC. The J gene is TRBJ1-2, the V gene TRBV6-1; possibly TRBD1 for D (5 bases). CDR3 size: 15 residues. With 6 bases removed from V and 5 bases from J, the gap between germline ends came to 19 bases. Germline V gene lookup returns CDR1 MNHNS and CDR2 SASEGT.